These 22 T cell receptor beta chains were all obtained from the same sample, sequenced in a study of blood T cell repertoires in COVID-19 (TCRdb year 2020). To prepare the library, the immunoSEQ multiplex PCR assay was applied. TCRdb obtained this table from immuneACCESS and retained in-frame rearrangements with V and J assigned. These tables miss some clones; where compared with another copy, unresolved V genes account for less than half of the shortfall, and the remainder is unexplained. This sample comprises under 55,000 clones, 90% of them detected only once. The ten most abundant clones make up under 4.5% of the sample. The material sequenced was peripheral blood. All receptors derive from a human donor in a cohort sampled during active COVID-19.

The rearrangement uses TRBV7-2 and TRBJ2-3, with TRBD2 matching over 13 bases. The germline CDR1 and CDR2 sequences are SGHTA and FQGNSA. CDR3 size: 21 residues. V trimming: 0 bases; J trimming: 6 bases; junction bases outside the gene matches: 18. CDR3 DNA: TGTGCCAGCAGCTTAGCGGTCGAGCAGGGACTAGCGGGGTTGGGGGGGGATACGCAGTATTTT. This codes for CASSLAVEQGLAGLGGDTQYF.

J is TRBJ1-1 and V is TRBV7-3; no definite D call. The CDR3 contains 16 residues. Trimming removed 0 bases from V and 5 bases from J, with 16 bases in between. Germline CDR1 is SGHTA and CDR2 is FQGTGA. CDR3 in amino acids: CASSLTRAVSGTEAFF. The CDR3 DNA reads TGTGCCAGCAGCTTAACGCGGGCGGTAAGCGGGACTGAAGCTTTCTTT.

The V and J genes are TRBV6-5 and TRBJ2-5; TRBD1 aligns across 8 bases. The CDR3 is 15 residues long. After removal of 4 bases from V and 5 bases from J, the junction contained 9 bases not matched to a gene. The germline CDR1 and CDR2 sequences are MNHEY and SVGAGI. CDR3 nucleotides: TGTGCCAGCAGTTCCCAAGGGACAGGACGGGAGACCCAGTACTTC. Amino acids: CASSSQGTGRETQYF.

This rearrangement joins TRBV20-1 to TRBJ1-1, with TRBD1 identical over 9 bases. The V gene end was trimmed by 6 bases and the J gene end by 8 bases; junction bases not matched to a gene: 4. This CDR3 is built from 11 residues. Germline V CDR1 and CDR2: DFQATT, SNEGSKA (reference sequence). CDR3 residues: CSAQGQGEAFF. CDR3 coding DNA: TGCAGTGCCCAGGGACAGGGAGAAGCTTTCTTT.

The V call is TRBV5-1, the J call TRBJ2-6; D may be TRBD1 (6 bases). The ends were cut back, 9 bases at V and 1 base at J, with 14 bases in the middle. Looked up from germline, CDR1 is SGHRS and CDR2 is YFSETQ. The CDR3 sequence is 15 residues long. Written as DNA, the CDR3 is TGCGCCACCTCCCCAGGGGTGTCTGGGGCCAACGTCCTGACTTTC. Amino acid sequence: CATSPGVSGANVLTF.

The chain couples TRBV4-2 to TRBJ2-7; D remains unclear. Germline CDR1 and CDR2: LGHNA and YNFKEQ. This CDR3 is 13 amino acids long. Trimming stripped 2 bases from V and 6 bases from J, with 11 bases between. In DNA form, the CDR3 reads TGTGCCAGCAGCCAACAAACATGGGCCGAGCAGTACGTC. Translating it yields CASSQQTWAEQYV.

V gene TRBV28 combines with J gene TRBJ2-7; D not certain. The CDR3 consists of 14 residues. V dropped 5 bases and J dropped 4 bases, with 15 bases sitting between them. Germline lookup yields CDR1 MDHEN and CDR2 SYDVKM. The chain's CDR3 is CASSRAIKAYEQYF. The CDR3, as DNA: TGTGCCAGCAGTCGAGCCATTAAAGCTTACGAGCAGTACTTC.

The chain links TRBV18 to TRBJ2-7, with D maybe TRBD1 (5 bases). CDR1 and CDR2 (germline): KGHSH, LQKENI. The CDR3 contains 14 residues. V shed 2 bases and J shed 3 bases, with 11 bases lying between them. The CDR3 DNA reads TGTGCCAGCTCACCAGACAGACTTAACTACGAGCAGTACTTC. As protein: CASSPDRLNYEQYF. Using reference TRBV18 and TRBJ2-7 for the parts outside the CDR3, the full variable domain is NAGVMQNPRHLVRRRGQEARLRCSPMKGHSHVYWYRQLPEEGLKFMVYLQKENIIDESGMPKERFSAEFPKEGPSILRIQQVVRGDSAAYFCASSPDRLNYEQYFGPGTRLTVT.

The genes are TRBV29-1 and TRBJ2-2; 9 nucleotides line up with TRBD2. From germline, CDR1 is SQVTM and CDR2 ANQGSEA. There are 13 residues in the CDR3. V trimming: 4 bases; J trimming: 4 bases; junction bases outside the gene matches: 1. CDR3 nucleotides: TGCAGCGTTGGCGGGAGGGCCACCGGGGAGCTGTTTTTT. Amino acid sequence: CSVGGRATGELFF.

V and J are TRBV27 and TRBJ2-7; D remains ambiguous. Germline-derived CDR1 and CDR2 are MNHEY and SMNVEV (reference sequence). The V end was cut by 0 bases, the J end by 0 bases, with 6 bases between. The CDR3 sequence is 14 residues long. This CDR3 is CASSLSRHSYEQYV. Written as DNA, the CDR3 is TGTGCCAGCAGTTTATCCAGACACTCCTACGAGCAGTACGTC.

The chain has TRBV2 and TRBJ2-6; D gene uncertain. This CDR3 is 14 amino acids long. Germline lookup yields CDR1 SNHLY and CDR2 FYNNEI. V lost 3 bases and J 0 bases, leaving 3 bases between the germline ends. CDR3 nucleotides: TGTGCCAGCAGTGACTTCTCTGGGGCCAACGTCCTGACTTTC. Residues: CASSDFSGANVLTF.

CDR3 bases: TGTGCCAGCAGCACACAAGCGGGAGGGCCCGCAGATACGCAGTATTTT. This encodes CASSTQAGGPADTQYF. The V gene is TRBV7-2, the J gene TRBJ2-3, with 10 bases that match TRBD2. V dropped 5 bases and J dropped 4; count of bases not matched to a gene: 9. The CDR3 totals 16 residues. Per the germline V gene, CDR1 is SGHTA and CDR2 is FQGNSA.

The genes are TRBV6-5 and TRBJ1-2; D gene ambiguous. Germline CDR1 reads MNHEY; CDR2 reads SVGAGI. The CDR3 extends over 15 amino acids. V lost 5 bases and J 5 bases, leaving 18 bases between the germline ends. CDR3 loop: CASSMQRRRHYGYTF. The CDR3 DNA sequence: TGTGCCAGCAGTATGCAAAGGAGACGGCATTATGGCTACACCTTC.

This clone came up a few times. The chain uses TRBV3-1 (or the pseudogene TRBV3-2) and TRBJ2-7; 7 nucleotides align to TRBD1. The CDR3 loop spans 15 amino acids. Germline V gene data show CDR1 as LGHDT and CDR2 as YNNKEL (reference sequence). Losses at the gene ends were 1 base for V and 4 bases for J; bases not matched to a gene: 7. The CDR3 bases are TGTGCCAGCAGCCAAGGTCCGGGACAGCTGTACGAGCAGTACGTC. Protein: CASSQGPGQLYEQYV.

The chain is built from TRBV15 and TRBJ2-5; 9 bases are a match to TRBD1. Germline V CDR1 and CDR2: LNHNV, YYDKDF (reference sequence). V shed 0 bases and J 7 bases; nucleotides not matched to a gene: 3. The CDR3 has 14 amino acids. Written as DNA, the CDR3 is TGTGCCACCAGCAGAGAACAGGGGGCTGTGACCCAGTACTTC. It encodes CATSREQGAVTQYF.

The chain has TRBV4-1 and TRBJ1-3, with D perhaps TRBD1 (5 bases). Germline values: CDR1 MGHRA, CDR2 YSYEKL. This CDR3 is 16 amino acids long. The germline V and J ends were trimmed by 0 bases and 3 bases, with 12 bases remaining between them. The CDR3 spells CASSQDRAGDGNTIYF. CDR3 sequence (DNA): TGCGCCAGCAGCCAAGATCGGGCGGGGGATGGAAACACCATATATTTT.

This clone is a singleton in its sample. The chain joins TRBV6-5 to TRBJ1-2; 10 nucleotides match TRBD1. The CDR3 totals 14 residues. CDR1 is MNHEY and CDR2 is SVGAGI in the germline V gene. The trim removed 6 bases at V and 5 bases at J, leaving 6 bases unmatched. CDR3 in amino acids: CASRAGTGVYGYTF. The CDR3 bases are TGTGCCAGCAGGGCCGGGACAGGGGTTTATGGCTACACCTTC.

The chain uses TRBV11-2 and TRBJ2-5; 8 nucleotides agree with TRBD2. From germline, CDR1 is SGHAT and CDR2 FQNNGV. J lost 3 bases, V lost 1 base, and 4 bases had no gene match. CDR3 size: 15 residues. The CDR3: CASSLGAAGEETQYF. For the CDR3, the DNA is TGTGCCAGCAGCTTAGGGGCAGCGGGAGAAGAGACCCAGTACTTC. The full variable domain, completed using reference TRBV11-2 and TRBJ2-5, is EAGVAQSPRYKIIEKRQSVAFWCNPISGHATLYWYQQILGQGPKLLIQFQNNGVVDDSQLPKDRFSAERLKGVDSTLKIQPAKLEDSAVYLCASSLGAAGEETQYFGPGTRLLVL.

This rearrangement joins TRBV4-2 to TRBJ1-2; 10 positions match TRBD1. The CDR3 length is 13 residues. The germline CDR1 and CDR2 sequences are LGHNA and YNFKEQ. V trimming: 3 bases; J trimming: 8 bases; junction bases outside the gene matches: 3. The CDR3 DNA is TGTGCCAGCAGCCAGGACAGGGGGGACGGCTACACCTTC. Protein sequence: CASSQDRGDGYTF.

The rearrangement uses TRBV6-5 and TRBJ2-1; perhaps TRBD1 as D (6 bases). Trimming removed 10 bases at V and 5 bases at J, with 21 bases between. Germline V CDR1 and CDR2: MNHEY, SVGAGI. There are 15 residues in the CDR3. CDR3 residues: CATQPPGAGNNEQFF. The CDR3, as DNA: TGTGCCACCCAACCCCCAGGGGCCGGAAACAATGAGCAGTTCTTC.

Points on this clone: Its ends do not fully match the called genes, so a read error is possible. The chain carries TRBV7-8 and TRBJ2-2, with TRBD2 identical over 12 bases. Germline V gene data show CDR1 as SGHVS and CDR2 as FQNEAQ. The CDR3 is 15 residues long. The CDR3 sequence is CASSLAGGLTGELFF. The CDR3 DNA reads as TGTGCCAGCAGCCTAGCGGGAGGGCTCACCGGGGAGCTGTTTTTT.

This chain uses TRBV27 with TRBJ1-5, with D hard to call. The CDR3 loop spans 13 amino acids. CDR1 and CDR2 (germline): MNHEY, SMNVEV (reference sequence). Trimming pared 1 base from V and 4 bases from J, leaving 5 bases between. CDR3 bases: TGTGCCAGCAGTTTATGGCAGAATCAGCCCCAGCATTTT. This gives the protein CASSLWQNQPQHF.